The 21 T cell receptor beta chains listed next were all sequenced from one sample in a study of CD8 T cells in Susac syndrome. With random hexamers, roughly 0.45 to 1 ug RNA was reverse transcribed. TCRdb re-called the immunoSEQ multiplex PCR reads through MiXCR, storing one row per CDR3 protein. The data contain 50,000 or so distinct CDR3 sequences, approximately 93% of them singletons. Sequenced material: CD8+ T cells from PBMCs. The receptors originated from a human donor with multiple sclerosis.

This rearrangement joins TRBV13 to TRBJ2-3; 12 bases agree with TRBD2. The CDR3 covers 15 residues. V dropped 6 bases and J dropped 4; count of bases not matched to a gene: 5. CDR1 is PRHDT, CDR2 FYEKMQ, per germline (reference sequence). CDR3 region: CASRLLAGGPDTQYF. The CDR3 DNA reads TGTGCCAGCAGGCTACTAGCGGGGGGCCCAGATACGCAGTATTTT.

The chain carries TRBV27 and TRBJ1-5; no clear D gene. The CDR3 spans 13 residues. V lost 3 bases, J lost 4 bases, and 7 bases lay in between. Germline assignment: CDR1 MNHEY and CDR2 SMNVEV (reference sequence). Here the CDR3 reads CASSLGTNQPQHF. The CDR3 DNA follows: TGTGCCAGCAGTTTGGGAACTAATCAGCCCCAGCATTTT.

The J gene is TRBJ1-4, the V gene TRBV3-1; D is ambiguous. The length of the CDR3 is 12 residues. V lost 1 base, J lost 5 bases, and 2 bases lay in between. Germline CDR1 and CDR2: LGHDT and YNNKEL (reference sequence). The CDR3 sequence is CASSQGNEKLFF. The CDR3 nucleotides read TGTGCCAGCAGCCAAGGAAATGAAAAACTGTTTTTT.

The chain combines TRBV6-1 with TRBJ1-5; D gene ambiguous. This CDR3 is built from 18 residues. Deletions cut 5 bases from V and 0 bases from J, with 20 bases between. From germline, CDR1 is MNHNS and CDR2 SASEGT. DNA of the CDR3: TGTGCCAGCAGTCCTACCCGCTCGACGGTTTATAGCAATCAGCCCCAGCATTTT. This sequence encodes CASSPTRSTVYSNQPQHF.

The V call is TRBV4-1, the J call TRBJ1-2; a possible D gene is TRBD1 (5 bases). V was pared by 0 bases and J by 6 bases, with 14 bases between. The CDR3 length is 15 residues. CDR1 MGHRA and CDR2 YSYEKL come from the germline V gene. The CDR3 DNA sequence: TGCGCCAGCAGCCAAGATGGCCATCGGGACGATGGCTACACCTTC. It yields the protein CASSQDGHRDDGYTF.

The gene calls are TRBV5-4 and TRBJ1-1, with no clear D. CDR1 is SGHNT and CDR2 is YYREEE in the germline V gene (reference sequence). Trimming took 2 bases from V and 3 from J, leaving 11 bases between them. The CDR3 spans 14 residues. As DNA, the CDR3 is TGTGCCAGCAGCTTTGTGGACGGGGACACTGAAGCTTTCTTT. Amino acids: CASSFVDGDTEAFF.

The DNA of the CDR3 is TGTGCCAGCAGCCAAGCCGGGGGGGAGGGACTCAATGGCTACACCTTC. As protein: CASSQAGGEGLNGYTF. The chain couples TRBV3-1 to TRBJ1-2; possibly TRBD1 for D (5 bases). The germline CDR1 and CDR2 sequences are LGHDT and YNNKEL (reference sequence). V lost 1 base and J 6 bases, leaving 18 bases between the germline ends. The CDR3 runs to 16 residues.

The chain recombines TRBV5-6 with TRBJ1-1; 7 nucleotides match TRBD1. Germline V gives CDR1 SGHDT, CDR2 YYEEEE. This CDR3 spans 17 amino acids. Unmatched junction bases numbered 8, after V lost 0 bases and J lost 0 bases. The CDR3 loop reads CASSLGSLGQMNTEAFF. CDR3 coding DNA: TGTGCCAGCAGCTTGGGTTCCCTGGGACAGATGAACACTGAAGCTTTCTTT.

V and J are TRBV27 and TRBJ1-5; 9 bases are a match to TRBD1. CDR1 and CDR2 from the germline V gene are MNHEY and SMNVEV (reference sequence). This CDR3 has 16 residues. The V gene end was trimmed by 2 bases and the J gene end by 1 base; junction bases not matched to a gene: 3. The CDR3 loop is CASSLVTGGSNQPQHF. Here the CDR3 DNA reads TGTGCCAGCAGTTTAGTGACAGGGGGGAGCAATCAGCCCCAGCATTTT.

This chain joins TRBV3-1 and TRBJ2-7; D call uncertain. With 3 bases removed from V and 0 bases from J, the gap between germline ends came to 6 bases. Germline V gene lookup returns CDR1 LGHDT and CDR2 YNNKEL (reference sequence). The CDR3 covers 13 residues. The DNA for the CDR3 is TGTGCCAGCAGCCAGGTAGACTCCTACGAGCAGTACTTC. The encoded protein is CASSQVDSYEQYF.

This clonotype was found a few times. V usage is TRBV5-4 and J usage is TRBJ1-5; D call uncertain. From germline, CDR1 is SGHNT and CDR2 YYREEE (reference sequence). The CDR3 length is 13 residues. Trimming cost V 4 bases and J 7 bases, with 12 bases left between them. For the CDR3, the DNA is TGTGCCAGCAGCCAGGCCCCGGCCCAGCCCCAGCATTTT. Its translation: CASSQAPAQPQHF.

The CDR3 region is CASSVEYNEQFF. CDR3 coding DNA: TGTGCCAGCAGCGTCGAATACAATGAGCAGTTCTTC. The chain carries TRBV9 and TRBJ2-1; D unclear. The CDR3 consists of 12 residues. The germline gives CDR1 SGDLS, CDR2 YYNGEE. Trimming pared 2 bases from V and 4 bases from J, leaving 4 bases between.

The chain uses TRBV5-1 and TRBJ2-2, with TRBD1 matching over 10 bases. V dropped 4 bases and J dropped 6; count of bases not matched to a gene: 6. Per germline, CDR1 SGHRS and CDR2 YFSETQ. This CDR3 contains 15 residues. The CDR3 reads CASSPNGQGAGELFF. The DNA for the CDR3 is TGCGCCAGCAGCCCGAATGGACAGGGGGCCGGGGAGCTGTTTTTT. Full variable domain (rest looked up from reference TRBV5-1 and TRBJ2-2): KAGVTQTPRYLIKTRGQQVTLSCSPISGHRSVSWYQQTPGQGLQFLFEYFSETQRNKGNFPGRFSGRQFSNSRSEMNVSTLELGDSALYLCASSPNGQGAGELFFGEGSRLTVL.

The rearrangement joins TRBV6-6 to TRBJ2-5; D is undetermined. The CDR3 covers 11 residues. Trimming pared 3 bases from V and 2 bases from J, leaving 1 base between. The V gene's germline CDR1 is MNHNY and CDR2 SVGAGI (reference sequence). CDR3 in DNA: TGTGCCAGCAGTTATCAAGAGACCCAGTACTTC. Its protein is CASSYQETQYF.

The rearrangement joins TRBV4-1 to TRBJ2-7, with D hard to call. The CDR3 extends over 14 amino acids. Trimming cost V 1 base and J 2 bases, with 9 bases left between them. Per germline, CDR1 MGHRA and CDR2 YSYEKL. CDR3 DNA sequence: TGCGCCAGCAGCCAAGGGTGGACGGCCTACGAGCAGTACTTC. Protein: CASSQGWTAYEQYF.

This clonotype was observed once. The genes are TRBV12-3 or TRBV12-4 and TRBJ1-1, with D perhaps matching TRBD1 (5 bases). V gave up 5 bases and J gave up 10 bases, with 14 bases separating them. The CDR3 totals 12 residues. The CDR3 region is CASSTGLGGAFF. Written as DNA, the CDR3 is TGTGCCAGCAGTACAGGTCTTGGAGGAGCTTTCTTT.

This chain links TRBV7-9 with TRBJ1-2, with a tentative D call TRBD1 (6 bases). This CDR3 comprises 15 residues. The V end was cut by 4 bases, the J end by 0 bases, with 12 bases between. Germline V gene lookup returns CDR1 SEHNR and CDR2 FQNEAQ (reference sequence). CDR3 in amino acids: CASSSTRTANYGYTF. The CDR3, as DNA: TGTGCCAGCAGCTCGACCCGGACAGCTAACTATGGCTACACCTTC.

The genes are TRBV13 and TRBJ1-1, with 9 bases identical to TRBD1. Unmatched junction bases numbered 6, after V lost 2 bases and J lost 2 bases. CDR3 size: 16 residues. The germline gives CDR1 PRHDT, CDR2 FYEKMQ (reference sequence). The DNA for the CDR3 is TGTGCCAGCAGCTTATCCGGGACAGGGTATAACACTGAAGCTTTCTTT. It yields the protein CASSLSGTGYNTEAFF. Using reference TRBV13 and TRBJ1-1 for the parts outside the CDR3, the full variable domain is AAGVIQSPRHLIKEKRETATLKCYPIPRHDTVYWYQQGPGQDPQFLISFYEKMQSDKGSIPDRFSAQQFSDYHSELNMSSLELGDSALYFCASSLSGTGYNTEAFFGQGTRLTVV.

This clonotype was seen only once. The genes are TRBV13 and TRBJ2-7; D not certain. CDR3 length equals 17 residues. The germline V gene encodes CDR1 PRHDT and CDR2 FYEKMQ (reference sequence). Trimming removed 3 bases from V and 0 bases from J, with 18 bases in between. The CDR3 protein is CASSFNGGSQPSYEQYF. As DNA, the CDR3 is TGTGCCAGCAGCTTTAATGGTGGGTCACAGCCCTCCTACGAGCAGTACTTC. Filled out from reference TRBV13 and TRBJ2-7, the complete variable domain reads AAGVIQSPRHLIKEKRETATLKCYPIPRHDTVYWYQQGPGQDPQFLISFYEKMQSDKGSIPDRFSAQQFSDYHSELNMSSLELGDSALYFCASSFNGGSQPSYEQYFGPGTRLTVT.

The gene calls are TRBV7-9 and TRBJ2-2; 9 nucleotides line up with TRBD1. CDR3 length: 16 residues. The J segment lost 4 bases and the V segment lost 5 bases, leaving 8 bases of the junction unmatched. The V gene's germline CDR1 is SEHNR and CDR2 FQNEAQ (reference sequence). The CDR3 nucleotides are TGTGCCAGCAGCCACCGGGACAGGGCTCGCACCGGGGAGCTGTTTTTT. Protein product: CASSHRDRARTGELFF.

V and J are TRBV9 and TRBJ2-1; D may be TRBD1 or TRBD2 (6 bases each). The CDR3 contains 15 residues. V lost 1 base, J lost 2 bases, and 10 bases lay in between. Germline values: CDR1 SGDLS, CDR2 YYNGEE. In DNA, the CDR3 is TGTGCCAGCAGCGTATTCGGGGGCGCCTACAATGAGCAGTTCTTC. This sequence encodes CASSVFGGAYNEQFF.